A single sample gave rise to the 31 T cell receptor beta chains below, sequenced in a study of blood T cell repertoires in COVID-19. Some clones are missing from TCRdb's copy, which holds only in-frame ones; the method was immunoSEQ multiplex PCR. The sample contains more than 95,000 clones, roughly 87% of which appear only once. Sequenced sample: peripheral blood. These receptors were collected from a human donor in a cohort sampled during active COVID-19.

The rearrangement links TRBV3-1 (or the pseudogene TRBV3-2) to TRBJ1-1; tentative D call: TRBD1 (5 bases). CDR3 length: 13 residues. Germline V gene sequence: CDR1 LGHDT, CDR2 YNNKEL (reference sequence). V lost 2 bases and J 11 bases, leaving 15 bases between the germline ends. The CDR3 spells CASSQLLTGSAFF. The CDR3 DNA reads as TGTGCCAGCAGCCAACTACTCACAGGCTCTGCTTTCTTT.

The CDR3 region has the DNA TGTGCCAGTAGTTCACAGGGTGGTACTGAAGCTTTCTTT. Its protein is CASSSQGGTEAFF. This rearrangement joins TRBV19 to TRBJ1-1, with a possible D match to TRBD1 (6 bases). Germline V gene data show CDR1 as LNHDA and CDR2 as SQIVND (reference sequence). V was pared by 5 bases and J by 5 bases, with 12 bases between. The CDR3 loop spans 13 amino acids.

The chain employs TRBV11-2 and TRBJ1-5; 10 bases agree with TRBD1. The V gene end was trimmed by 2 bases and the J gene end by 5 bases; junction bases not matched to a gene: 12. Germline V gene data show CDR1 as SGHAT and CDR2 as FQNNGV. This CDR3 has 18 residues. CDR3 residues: CASSLPIGTGDRDQPQHF. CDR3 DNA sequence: TGTGCCAGCAGCTTACCGATCGGGACAGGGGACAGGGATCAGCCCCAGCATTTT. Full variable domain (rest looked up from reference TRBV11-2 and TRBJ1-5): EAGVAQSPRYKIIEKRQSVAFWCNPISGHATLYWYQQILGQGPKLLIQFQNNGVVDDSQLPKDRFSAERLKGVDSTLKIQPAKLEDSAVYLCASSLPIGTGDRDQPQHFGDGTRLSIL.

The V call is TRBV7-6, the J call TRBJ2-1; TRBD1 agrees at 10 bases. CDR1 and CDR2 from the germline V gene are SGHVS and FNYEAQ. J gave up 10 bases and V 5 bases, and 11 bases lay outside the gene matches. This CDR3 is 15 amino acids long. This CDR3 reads CASSLSTGGLGEQFF. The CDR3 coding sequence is TGTGCCAGCAGCCTCTCGACAGGGGGCTTGGGGGAGCAGTTCTTC.

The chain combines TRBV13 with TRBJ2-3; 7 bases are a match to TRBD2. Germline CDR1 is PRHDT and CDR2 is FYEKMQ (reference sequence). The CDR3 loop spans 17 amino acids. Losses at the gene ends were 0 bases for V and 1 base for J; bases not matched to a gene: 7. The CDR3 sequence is CASSLGSGAGGTDTQYF. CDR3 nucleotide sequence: TGTGCCAGCAGCTTAGGTAGTGGGGCGGGAGGCACAGATACGCAGTATTTT.

The CDR3 reads CATNLPGGLSYNEQFF. CDR3 DNA: TGTGCCACCAATCTTCCAGGGGGTCTTTCCTACAATGAGCAGTTCTTC. The chain uses TRBV24-1 and TRBJ2-1; 7 bases match TRBD1. Germline-derived CDR1 and CDR2 are KGHDR and SFDVKD. The CDR3 is made up of 16 amino acids. The junction had 10 bases not matched to a gene; V was cut back by 8 bases and J by 1 base.

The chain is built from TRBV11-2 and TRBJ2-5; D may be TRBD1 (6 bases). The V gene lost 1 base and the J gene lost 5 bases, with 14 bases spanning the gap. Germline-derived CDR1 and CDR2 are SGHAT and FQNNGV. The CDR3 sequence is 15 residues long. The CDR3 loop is CASSLVFGGAETQYF. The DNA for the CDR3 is TGTGCCAGCAGCTTAGTATTTGGGGGCGCGGAGACCCAGTACTTC.

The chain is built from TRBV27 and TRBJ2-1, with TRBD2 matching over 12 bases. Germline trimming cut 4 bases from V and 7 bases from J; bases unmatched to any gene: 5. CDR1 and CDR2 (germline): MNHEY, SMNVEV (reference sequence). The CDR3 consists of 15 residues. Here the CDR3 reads CASSSRTSGINEQFF. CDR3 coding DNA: TGTGCCAGCAGTTCCAGGACTAGCGGGATAAATGAGCAGTTCTTC.

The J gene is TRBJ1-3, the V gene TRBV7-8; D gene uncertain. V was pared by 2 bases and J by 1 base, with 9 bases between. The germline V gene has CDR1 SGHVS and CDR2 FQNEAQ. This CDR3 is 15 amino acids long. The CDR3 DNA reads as TGTGCCAGCAGCTTACGTCGGGTTTCTGGAAACACCATATATTTT. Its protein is CASSLRRVSGNTIYF.

CDR3 residues: CASSQAASGRSSDTQYF. CDR3 nucleotides: TGTGCCAGCAGCCAAGCTGCTAGCGGGAGGTCTTCAGATACGCAGTATTTT. The rearrangement joins TRBV4-2 to TRBJ2-3; 11 nucleotides match TRBD2. Germline V gene lookup returns CDR1 LGHNA and CDR2 YNFKEQ. The CDR3 loop spans 17 amino acids. Unmatched junction bases numbered 7, after V lost 1 base and J lost 4 bases.

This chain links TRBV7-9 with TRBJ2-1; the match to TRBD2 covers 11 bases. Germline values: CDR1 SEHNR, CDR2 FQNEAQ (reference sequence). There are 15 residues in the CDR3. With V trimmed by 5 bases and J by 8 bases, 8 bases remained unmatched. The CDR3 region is CASSQTSGGGDEQFF. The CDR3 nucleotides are TGTGCCAGCAGCCAAACTAGCGGGGGTGGCGATGAGCAGTTCTTC.

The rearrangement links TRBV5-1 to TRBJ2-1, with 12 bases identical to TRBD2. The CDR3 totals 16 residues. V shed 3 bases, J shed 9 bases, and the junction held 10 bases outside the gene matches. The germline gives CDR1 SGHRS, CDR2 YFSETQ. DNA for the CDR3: TGCGCCAGCAGCTCCCTAGCGGGAGGGCAATTGGGTGAGCAGTTCTTC. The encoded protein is CASSSLAGGQLGEQFF.

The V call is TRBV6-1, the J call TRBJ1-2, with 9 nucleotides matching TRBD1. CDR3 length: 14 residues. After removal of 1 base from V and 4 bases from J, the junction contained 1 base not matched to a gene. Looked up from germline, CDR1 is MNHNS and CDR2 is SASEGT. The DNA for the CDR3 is TGTGCCAGCAGTGAAGTACAGGGGGCCTATGGCTACACCTTC. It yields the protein CASSEVQGAYGYTF.

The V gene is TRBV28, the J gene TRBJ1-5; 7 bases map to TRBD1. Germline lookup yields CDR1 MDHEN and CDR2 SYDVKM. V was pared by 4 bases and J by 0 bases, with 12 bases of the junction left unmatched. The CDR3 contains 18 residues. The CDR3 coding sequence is TGTGCCAGCAGTTCCAAGACAGGGCCCTCATATAGCAATCAGCCCCAGCATTTT. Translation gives CASSSKTGPSYSNQPQHF. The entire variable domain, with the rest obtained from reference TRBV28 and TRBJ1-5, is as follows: DVKVTQSSRYLVKRTGEKVFLECVQDMDHENMFWYRQDPGLGLRLIYFSYDVKMKEKGDIPEGYSVSREKKERFSLILESASTNQTSMYLCASSSKTGPSYSNQPQHFGDGTRLSIL.

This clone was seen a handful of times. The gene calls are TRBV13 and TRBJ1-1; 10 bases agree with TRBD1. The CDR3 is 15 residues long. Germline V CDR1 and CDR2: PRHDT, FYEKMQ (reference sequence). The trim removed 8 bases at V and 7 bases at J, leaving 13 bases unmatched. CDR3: CASGNRDRGSDEAFF. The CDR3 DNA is TGTGCCAGCGGTAACCGGGACAGGGGTTCGGATGAAGCTTTCTTT.

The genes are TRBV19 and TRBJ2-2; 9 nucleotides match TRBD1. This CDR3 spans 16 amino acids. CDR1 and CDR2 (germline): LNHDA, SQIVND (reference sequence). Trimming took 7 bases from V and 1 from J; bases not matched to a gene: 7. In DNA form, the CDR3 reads TGTGCCAGTAACCGCGCGGACAGGGGGAACACCGGGGAGCTGTTTTTT. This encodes CASNRADRGNTGELFF.

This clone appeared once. The CDR3 is CASTGDREGNSPLHF. The CDR3 coding sequence is TGTGCCAGTACCGGGGACAGAGAGGGGAATTCACCCCTCCACTTT. The chain employs TRBV6-1 and TRBJ1-6; 7 positions agree with TRBD1. V was clipped by 9 bases and J by 7 bases; unmatched bases: 12. The CDR3 totals 15 residues. Germline lookup yields CDR1 MNHNS and CDR2 SASEGT.

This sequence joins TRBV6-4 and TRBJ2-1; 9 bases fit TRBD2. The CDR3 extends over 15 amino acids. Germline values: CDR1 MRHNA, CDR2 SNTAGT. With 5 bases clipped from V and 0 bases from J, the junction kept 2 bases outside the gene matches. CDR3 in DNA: TGTGCCAGCAGTATTAGCGGGAGCTCCTACAATGAGCAGTTCTTC. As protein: CASSISGSSYNEQFF.

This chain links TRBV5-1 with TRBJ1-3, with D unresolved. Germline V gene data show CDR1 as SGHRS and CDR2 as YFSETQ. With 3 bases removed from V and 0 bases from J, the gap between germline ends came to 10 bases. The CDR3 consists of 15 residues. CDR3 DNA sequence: TGCGCCAGCAGCTCCGAGGGTCACTCTGGAAACACCATATATTTT. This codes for CASSSEGHSGNTIYF.

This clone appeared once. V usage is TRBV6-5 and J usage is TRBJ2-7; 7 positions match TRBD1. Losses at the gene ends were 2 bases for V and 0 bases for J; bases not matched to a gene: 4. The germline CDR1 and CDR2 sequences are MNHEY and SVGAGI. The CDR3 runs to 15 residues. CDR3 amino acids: CASSYTRGSSYEQYF. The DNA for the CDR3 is TGTGCCAGCAGTTACACCAGGGGGAGCTCCTACGAGCAGTACTTC.

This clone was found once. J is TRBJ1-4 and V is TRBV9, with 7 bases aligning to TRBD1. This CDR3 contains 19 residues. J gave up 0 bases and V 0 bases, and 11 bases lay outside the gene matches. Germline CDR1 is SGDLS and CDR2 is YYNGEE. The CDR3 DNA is TGTGCCAGCAGCGTAGAGGTTTTAGGAGGACAGGCAACTAATGAAAAACTGTTTTTT. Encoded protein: CASSVEVLGGQATNEKLFF.

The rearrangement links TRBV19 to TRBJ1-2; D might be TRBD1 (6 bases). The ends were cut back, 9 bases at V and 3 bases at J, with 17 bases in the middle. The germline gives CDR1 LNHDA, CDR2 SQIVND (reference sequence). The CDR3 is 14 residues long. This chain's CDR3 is CASAFGQQYYGYTF. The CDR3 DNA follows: TGTGCCAGCGCATTTGGACAGCAGTACTATGGCTACACCTTC.

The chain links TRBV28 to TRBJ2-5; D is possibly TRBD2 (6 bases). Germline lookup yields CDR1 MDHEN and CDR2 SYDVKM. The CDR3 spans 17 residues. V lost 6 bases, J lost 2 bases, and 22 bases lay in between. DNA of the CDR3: TGTGCCAGCAGCCCTTTAGTTGTAGCGGCGGTTCAAGAGACCCAGTACTTC. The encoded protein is CASSPLVVAAVQETQYF. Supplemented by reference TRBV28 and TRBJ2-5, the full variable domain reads DVKVTQSSRYLVKRTGEKVFLECVQDMDHENMFWYRQDPGLGLRLIYFSYDVKMKEKGDIPEGYSVSREKKERFSLILESASTNQTSMYLCASSPLVVAAVQETQYFGPGTRLLVL.

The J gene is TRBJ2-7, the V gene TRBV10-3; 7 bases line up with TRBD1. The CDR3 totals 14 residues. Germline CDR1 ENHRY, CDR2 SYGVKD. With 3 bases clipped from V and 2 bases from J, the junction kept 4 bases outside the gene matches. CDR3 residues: CAISEGQEAYEQYF. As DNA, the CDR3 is TGTGCCATCAGTGAAGGACAGGAAGCCTACGAGCAGTACTTC.

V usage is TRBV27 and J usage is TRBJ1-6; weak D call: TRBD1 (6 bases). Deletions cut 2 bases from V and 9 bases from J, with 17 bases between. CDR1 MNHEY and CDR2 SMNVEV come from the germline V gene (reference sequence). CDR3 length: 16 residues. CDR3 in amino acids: CASSLKRGTLGSPLHF. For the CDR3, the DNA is TGTGCCAGCAGTTTAAAAAGGGGGACATTAGGTTCACCCCTCCACTTT.

The CDR3 here is CASSTRFGATNTGELFF. Written as DNA, the CDR3 is TGTGCCAGCAGCACGCGGTTTGGAGCCACGAACACCGGGGAGCTGTTTTTT. The genes are TRBV11-3 and TRBJ2-2, with no clear D. The germline V gene encodes CDR1 SGHNT and CDR2 YENEEA. The CDR3 is made up of 17 amino acids. Deletions cut 5 bases from V and 0 bases from J, with 16 bases between.

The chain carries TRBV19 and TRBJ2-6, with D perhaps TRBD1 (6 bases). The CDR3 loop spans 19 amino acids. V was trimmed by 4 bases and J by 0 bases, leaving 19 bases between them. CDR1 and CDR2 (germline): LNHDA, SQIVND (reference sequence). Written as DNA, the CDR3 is TGTGCCAGTAGTACCTACAGGGATTCGTTTTACTCTGGGGCCAACGTCCTGACTTTC. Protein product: CASSTYRDSFYSGANVLTF.

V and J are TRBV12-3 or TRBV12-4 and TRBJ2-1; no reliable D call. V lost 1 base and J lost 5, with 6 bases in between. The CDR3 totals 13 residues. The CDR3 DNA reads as TGTGCCAGCAGTTTAGATAGTGACAATGAGCAGTTCTTC. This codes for CASSLDSDNEQFF.

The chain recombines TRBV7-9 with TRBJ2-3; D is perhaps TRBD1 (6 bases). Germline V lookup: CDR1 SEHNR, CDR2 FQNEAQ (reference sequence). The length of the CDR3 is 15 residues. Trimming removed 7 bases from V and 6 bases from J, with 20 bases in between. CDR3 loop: CASKRQASRGDTQYF. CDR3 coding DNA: TGTGCCAGCAAGAGACAGGCCTCCCGTGGGGATACGCAGTATTTT.

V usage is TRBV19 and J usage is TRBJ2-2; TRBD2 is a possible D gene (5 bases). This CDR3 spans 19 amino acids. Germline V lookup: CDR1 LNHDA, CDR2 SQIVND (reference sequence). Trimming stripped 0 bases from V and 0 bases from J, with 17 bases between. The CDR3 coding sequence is TGTGCCAGTAGTATAGATCTCTTAAGGAGGAGAGCGAACACCGGGGAGCTGTTTTTT. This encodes CASSIDLLRRRANTGELFF.

For the CDR3, the DNA is TGTGCCAGCAGCTTAGTAGGCGGACAGGGGGGCATCAATGAGCAGTTCTTC. It is translated as CASSLVGGQGGINEQFF. The V call is TRBV7-2, the J call TRBJ2-1, with 10 bases fitting TRBD1. The CDR3 has 17 residues. The ends lost 1 base at V and 6 bases at J; junction bases unmatched: 9. Per the germline V gene, CDR1 is SGHTA and CDR2 is FQGNSA.